One and the same sample provided the 7 T cell receptor beta chains below, sequenced in a study of T-cell memory formation after mild COVID-19. TCRdb re-called the 5' RACE reads through MiXCR, storing one row per CDR3 protein. This sample yields approximately 400,000 distinct CDR3 sequences, of which roughly 18% are seen a single time; around a fifth belongs to the top ten. What was sequenced was PBMCs or a T cell subset sorted from them (not recorded which). These receptors originate from a man between 18 and 29 years old who had mild COVID-19 (a few samples of this study predate the infection). Cell type and time point are not known.

The chain joins TRBV7-6 to TRBJ2-2; 11 bases are a match to TRBD2. Germline assignment: CDR1 SGHVS and CDR2 FNYEAQ. The CDR3 consists of 16 residues. V trimming: 1 base; J trimming: 5 bases; junction bases outside the gene matches: 3. This CDR3 is CASSLEGLAGTGELFF. CDR3 coding DNA: TGTGCCAGCAGCTTAGAAGGACTAGCGGGTACCGGGGAGCTGTTTTTT.

V gene TRBV4-3 combines with J gene TRBJ1-2; 7 positions match TRBD1. Germline CDR1 LGHNA, CDR2 YSLEER. The CDR3 consists of 15 residues. V lost 1 base to trimming and J lost 6 bases; unmatched junction nucleotides: 8. The CDR3 sequence is CASSQGTTGTHGYTF. CDR3 sequence (DNA): TGCGCCAGCAGCCAAGGTACGACAGGGACCCATGGCTACACCTTC.

There are a few counts of this clonotype. J is TRBJ2-2 and V is TRBV7-2; no clear D. The V gene lost 7 bases and the J gene lost 0 bases, with 9 bases spanning the gap. Looked up from germline, CDR1 is SGHTA and CDR2 is FQGNSA. This CDR3 has 14 residues. The CDR3 DNA reads as TGTGCCAGCACCCCCACGACGAACACCGGGGAGCTGTTTTTT. Translating gives CASTPTTNTGELFF.

The chain carries TRBV7-3 and TRBJ1-1, with no clear D. The CDR3 totals 13 residues. The germline CDR1 and CDR2 sequences are SGHTA and FQGTGA. Trimming stripped 5 bases from V and 0 bases from J, with 7 bases between. The CDR3: CASSTSLNTEAFF. The CDR3 DNA follows: TGTGCCAGCAGCACCTCCCTGAACACTGAAGCTTTCTTT.

A few counts support this clonotype. The chain is built from TRBV5-1 and TRBJ1-2; 8 nucleotides match TRBD1. Germline CDR1 and CDR2: SGHRS and YFSETQ. CDR3 length: 15 residues. J gave up 0 bases and V 1 base, and 2 bases lay outside the gene matches. This CDR3 reads CASSLSTGANYGYTF. DNA of the CDR3: TGCGCCAGCAGCTTGTCGACAGGGGCTAACTATGGCTACACCTTC.

The rearrangement joins TRBV9 to TRBJ2-7; a possible D gene is TRBD2 (7 bases). Germline CDR1 SGDLS, CDR2 YYNGEE. The CDR3 loop spans 13 amino acids. V lost 4 bases and J lost 6, with 14 bases in between. In nucleotides, the CDR3 is TGTGCCAGCAGCTCTGGGGGGGCCAGCGAGCAGTACTTC. Translating gives CASSSGGASEQYF.

This clonotype was counted a few times. The rearrangement links TRBV7-6 to TRBJ2-1, with D perhaps matching TRBD1 (5 bases). This CDR3 is built from 14 residues. Between the trimmed V and J ends, which lost 2 bases and 4 bases, there was a span of 9 bases. CDR1 and CDR2 from the germline V gene are SGHVS and FNYEAQ. CDR3 nucleotides: TGTGCCAGCAGCTTATGGGGCGATTACAATGAGCAGTTCTTC. This codes for CASSLWGDYNEQFF.